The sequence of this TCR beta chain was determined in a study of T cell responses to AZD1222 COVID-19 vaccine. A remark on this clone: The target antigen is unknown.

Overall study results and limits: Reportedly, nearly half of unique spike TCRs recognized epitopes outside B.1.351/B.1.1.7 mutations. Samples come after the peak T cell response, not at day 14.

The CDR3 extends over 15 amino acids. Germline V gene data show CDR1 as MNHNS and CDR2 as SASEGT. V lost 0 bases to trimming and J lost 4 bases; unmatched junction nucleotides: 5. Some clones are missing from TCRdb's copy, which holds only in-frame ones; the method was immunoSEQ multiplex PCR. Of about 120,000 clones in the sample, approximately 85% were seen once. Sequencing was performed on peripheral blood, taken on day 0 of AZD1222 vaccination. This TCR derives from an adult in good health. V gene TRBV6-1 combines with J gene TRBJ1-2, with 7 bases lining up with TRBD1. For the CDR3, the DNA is TGTGCCAGCAGTGAAGCGGGACAGACTTTCTATGGCTACACCTTC. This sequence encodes CASSEAGQTFYGYTF.